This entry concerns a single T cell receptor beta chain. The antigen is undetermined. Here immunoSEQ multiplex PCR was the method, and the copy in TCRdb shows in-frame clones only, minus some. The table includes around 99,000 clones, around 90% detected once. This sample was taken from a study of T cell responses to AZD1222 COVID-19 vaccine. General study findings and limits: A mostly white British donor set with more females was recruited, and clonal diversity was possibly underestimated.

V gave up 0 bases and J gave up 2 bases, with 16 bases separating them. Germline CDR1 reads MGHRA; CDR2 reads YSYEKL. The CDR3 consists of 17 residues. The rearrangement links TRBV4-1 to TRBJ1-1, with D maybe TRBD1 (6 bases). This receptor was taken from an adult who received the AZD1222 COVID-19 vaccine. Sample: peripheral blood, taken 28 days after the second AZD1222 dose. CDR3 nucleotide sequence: TGCGCCAGCAGCCAAGACCCACTCAGGACAGCTAACACTGAAGCTTTCTTT. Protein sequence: CASSQDPLRTANTEAFF.